This passage covers 5 T cell receptor beta chains from one sample sequenced in a study of blood T cells in healthy people across ages. A second PCR of about 7 to 12 cycles used a sample-barcoded 5' primer and a J-beta primer mix. A single record per CDR3 protein comes from TCRdb applying MiXCR to the 5' RACE reads. The sample includes around 1,800,000 distinct CDR3 sequences, 39% of them seen just once. The sequenced sample was blood. The receptors derive from a human donor in good health.

V and J are TRBV7-2 and TRBJ1-5; D possibly corresponds to TRBD1 (6 bases). Germline V CDR1 and CDR2: SGHTA, FQGNSA. CDR3 length equals 15 residues. Trimming pared 0 bases from V and 5 bases from J, leaving 11 bases between. The CDR3 region is CASSLALGADQPQHF. For the CDR3, the DNA is TGTGCCAGCAGCTTAGCGCTGGGGGCGGATCAGCCCCAGCATTTT.

The rearrangement uses TRBV20-1 and TRBJ1-1; D call uncertain. CDR1 and CDR2 (germline): DFQATT, SNEGSKA (reference sequence). The CDR3 has 11 amino acids. V was cut by 5 bases and J by 0 bases, with 4 bases left in between. CDR3 region: CSAVLNTEAFF. CDR3 DNA sequence: TGCAGTGCTGTTTTGAACACTGAAGCTTTCTTT.

The chain is built from TRBV9 and TRBJ1-6; D unresolved. CDR1 is SGDLS and CDR2 is YYNGEE in the germline V gene. The CDR3 runs to 13 residues. Between the trimmed V and J ends, which lost 0 bases and 8 bases, there was a span of 6 bases. The CDR3 spells CASSVGWDSPLHF. Written as DNA, the CDR3 is TGTGCCAGCAGCGTAGGGTGGGATTCACCCCTCCACTTT. Full variable domain (missing parts from reference TRBV9 and TRBJ1-6): DSGVTQTPKHLITATGQRVTLRCSPRSGDLSVYWYQQSLDQGLQFLIQYYNGEERAKGNILERFSAQQFPDLHSELNLSSLELGDSALYFCASSVGWDSPLHFGNGTRLTVT.

V usage is TRBV28 and J usage is TRBJ2-4; 9 bases fit TRBD1. With 7 bases clipped from V and 2 bases from J, the junction kept 9 bases outside the gene matches. The CDR3 covers 16 residues. Looked up from germline, CDR1 is MDHEN and CDR2 is SYDVKM. The CDR3 bases are TGTGCCAGCACCACAGGGGGCGCATGGACCAAAAACATTCAGTACTTC. This codes for CASTTGGAWTKNIQYF. Full variable domain (outside the CDR3, taken from reference TRBV28 and TRBJ2-4): DVKVTQSSRYLVKRTGEKVFLECVQDMDHENMFWYRQDPGLGLRLIYFSYDVKMKEKGDIPEGYSVSREKKERFSLILESASTNQTSMYLCASTTGGAWTKNIQYFGAGTRLSVL.

This clonotype was seen only a few times. This rearrangement joins TRBV24-1 to TRBJ2-7; 8 positions agree with TRBD2. Germline assignment: CDR1 KGHDR and CDR2 SFDVKD. The CDR3 spans 15 residues. Trimming took 2 bases from V and 6 from J; bases not matched to a gene: 8. The CDR3 nucleotides are TGTGCCACCAGTGATTCAACCGGACTAGCTGGCGAGCAGTACTTC. This translates into CATSDSTGLAGEQYF.